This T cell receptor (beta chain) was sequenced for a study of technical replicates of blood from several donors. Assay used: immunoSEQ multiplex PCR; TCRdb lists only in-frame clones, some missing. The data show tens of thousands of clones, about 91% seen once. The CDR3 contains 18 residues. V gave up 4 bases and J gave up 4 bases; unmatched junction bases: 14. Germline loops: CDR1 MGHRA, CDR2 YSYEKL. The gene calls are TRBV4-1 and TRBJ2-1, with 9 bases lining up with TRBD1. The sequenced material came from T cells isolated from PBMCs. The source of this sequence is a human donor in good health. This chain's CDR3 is CASSPYPTGGIRYNEQFF. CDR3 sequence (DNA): TGCGCCAGCAGCCCGTACCCTACAGGGGGCATTAGGTACAATGAGCAGTTCTTC.